The sequence of this T cell receptor beta chain was determined in a study of OX40 agonist ivuxolimab in advanced cancers. Study-level background: Ivuxolimab, an antibody that agonizes OX40 (CD134), was administered to the patients. The group had a mean age of about 64 years, ranged from about 23 to 79, and was around 86% male.

Some clones are missing from TCRdb's copy, which holds only in-frame ones; the method was immunoSEQ multiplex PCR. The data hold some 94,000 clones, with under 95% observed a single time. Remarks on this clone: What it binds is not known.

CDR3 length: 14 amino acids. V lost 5 bases to trimming and J lost 9 bases; unmatched junction nucleotides: 11. Germline loops: CDR1 MDHEN, CDR2 SYDVKM. Study-level points and caveats: Compared with CD4+, CD8+ T cells on average had more expanded clones.

The chain uses TRBV28 and TRBJ1-1; 8 nucleotides match TRBD1. The sequence was obtained from an adult with an advanced solid tumor such as melanoma, head and neck, liver or kidney cancer. The sample was CD4+ or CD8+ T cells sorted from blood, taken in a trial of the OX40 agonist ivuxolimab. The CDR3 reads CASSTHGQGVKAFF. CDR3 DNA sequence: TGTGCCAGCAGTACCCACGGACAGGGAGTGAAAGCTTTCTTT.